This T cell receptor beta chain was recovered during a study of patients and donors after allogeneic stem cell transplantation. In TCRdb, the RT-PCR reads were re-called with MiXCR into one record per CDR3 protein. The sample has about a million distinct CDR3 sequences; roughly 18% are singletons. V lost 1 base and J 3 bases, leaving 6 bases between the germline ends. The germline gives CDR1 LGHDT, CDR2 YNNKEL (reference sequence). CDR3 length: 13 residues. This clonotype appeared many times. This chain connects TRBV3-1 to TRBJ1-2; a weak D match, TRBD1 (5 bases). Sequenced input: blood, either unsorted or a sorted T cell fraction (not recorded which). The receptor was derived from a human donor who was either an allogeneic HSCT recipient or a stem cell or donor lymphocyte infusion donor (not recorded which). It is not recorded whose cells these are; they may come from a transplant donor. CDR3 DNA: TGTGCCAGCAGCCAAGGACAGTACTATGGCTACACCTTC. It specifies CASSQGQYYGYTF.